Below are 20 T cell receptor beta chains sequenced from a single sample in a study of blood T cell repertoires in COVID-19. Clones were read by immunoSEQ multiplex PCR, and TCRdb kept only the in-frame ones, dropping some. The sample records 90,000 to 100,000 clones, 85% being singletons. The sequencing input was peripheral blood. All receptors come from an elderly man with acute or convalescent COVID-19.

This clone was counted once. This chain links TRBV5-4 with TRBJ1-1; 8 nucleotides agree with TRBD1. Germline V gene lookup returns CDR1 SGHNT and CDR2 YYREEE (reference sequence). The V gene end was trimmed by 6 bases and the J gene end by 4 bases; junction bases not matched to a gene: 5. This CDR3 region has 13 residues. The CDR3 DNA reads TGTGCCAGCAAAGACAGGGGTGGCACTGAAGCTTTCTTT. Translation gives CASKDRGGTEAFF. Based on the CDR3 plus reference TRBV5-4 and TRBJ1-1, the full variable domain is ETGVTQSPTHLIKTRGQQVTLRCSSQSGHNTVSWYQQALGQGPQFIFQYYREEENGRGNFPPRFSGLQFPNYSSELNVNALELDDSALYLCASKDRGGTEAFFGQGTRLTVV.

This clone was detected only once. The rearrangement links TRBV15 to TRBJ1-2; D is perhaps TRBD1 (6 bases). CDR3 length equals 15 residues. Germline V gene data show CDR1 as LNHNV and CDR2 as YYDKDF (reference sequence). The V gene lost 0 bases and the J gene lost 8 bases, with 16 bases spanning the gap. CDR3 amino acids: CATSREPGQRAGYTF. CDR3 bases: TGTGCCACCAGCAGAGAACCGGGACAAAGAGCCGGCTACACCTTC. Looking up the rest from reference TRBV15 and TRBJ1-2 gives the full variable domain: DAMVIQNPRYQVTQFGKPVTLSCSQTLNHNVMYWYQQKSSQAPKLLFHYYDKDFNNEADTPDNFQSRRPNTSFCFLDIRSPGLGDTAMYLCATSREPGQRAGYTFGSGTRLTVV.

The rearrangement joins TRBV7-5 to TRBJ2-5; TRBD2, the D gene given by the table, was not confirmed from the DNA. TRBV7-5 is labeled a pseudogene. The CDR3 consists of 18 residues. The CDR3 sequence is CARSLSETSGSYTETQYF. In DNA form, the CDR3 reads TGTGCCAGAAGCTTATCGGAGACTAGCGGGAGTTATACAGAGACCCAGTACTTC.

Here the CDR3 reads CATSSPGTDSYEQYF. CDR3 sequence (DNA): TGTGCCACCAGCAGCCCCGGGACAGACTCCTACGAGCAGTACTTC. The chain links TRBV15 to TRBJ2-7; 7 bases match TRBD1. The length of the CDR3 is 15 residues. V trimming: 3 bases; J trimming: 0 bases; junction bases outside the gene matches: 5. Germline loops: CDR1 LNHNV, CDR2 YYDKDF (reference sequence).

The chain employs TRBV15 and TRBJ2-2; 7 nucleotides align to TRBD2. The CDR3 totals 16 residues. Germline lookup yields CDR1 LNHNV and CDR2 YYDKDF (reference sequence). J was trimmed by 4 bases and V by 3 bases; bases with no gene match: 8. The CDR3 spells CATSREIAGVTGELFF. CDR3 coding DNA: TGTGCCACCAGCAGGGAAATAGCGGGTGTCACCGGGGAGCTGTTTTTT.

The V call is TRBV10-3, the J call TRBJ2-1, with 8 nucleotides matching TRBD2. Trimming removed 2 bases from V and 6 bases from J; junction bases left unmatched: 0. This CDR3 contains 13 residues. Germline CDR1 and CDR2: ENHRY and SYGVKD. The CDR3 spells CAISELAGNEQFF. The CDR3 DNA reads TGTGCCATCAGTGAGCTAGCGGGCAATGAGCAGTTCTTC.

This sequence joins TRBV3-1 (or the pseudogene TRBV3-2) and TRBJ1-4; 9 nucleotides match TRBD1. Germline lookup yields CDR1 LGHDT and CDR2 YNNKEL (reference sequence). Unmatched junction bases numbered 4, after V lost 0 bases and J lost 8 bases. The CDR3 spans 15 residues. The CDR3 loop is CASSQEGTGWEKLFF. Here the CDR3 DNA reads TGTGCCAGCAGCCAAGAAGGGACAGGGTGGGAAAAACTGTTTTTT.

The chain combines TRBV5-1 with TRBJ2-7, with D perhaps TRBD2 (6 bases). The germline V gene has CDR1 SGHRS and CDR2 YFSETQ. The ends were cut back, 4 bases at V and 3 bases at J, with 11 bases in the middle. The CDR3 loop spans 13 amino acids. In DNA form, the CDR3 reads TGCGCCAGCAGCCCGGGACTGGACTACGAGCAGTACTTC. This translates into CASSPGLDYEQYF.

The genes are TRBV28 and TRBJ1-2, with no clear D. CDR1 is MDHEN and CDR2 is SYDVKM in the germline V gene. CDR3 size: 11 residues. The ends were cut back, 10 bases at V and 2 bases at J, with 8 bases in the middle. CDR3 in amino acids: CAIASNYGYTF. The CDR3 nucleotides are TGTGCCATCGCGAGCAACTATGGCTACACCTTC.

The chain links TRBV27 to TRBJ2-1; D gene unclear. Per germline, CDR1 MNHEY and CDR2 SMNVEV (reference sequence). V was clipped by 5 bases and J by 0 bases, with 8 bases between them. This CDR3 spans 14 amino acids. The CDR3 nucleotides are TGTGCCAGCAGTCCCCAGGACTCCTACAATGAGCAGTTCTTC. It codes for CASSPQDSYNEQFF.

The rearrangement joins TRBV5-5 to TRBJ2-6; tentatively, D is TRBD1 (5 bases). V lost 2 bases, J lost 1 base, and 7 bases lay in between. Germline values: CDR1 SGHKS, CDR2 YYEKEE (reference sequence). The CDR3 is made up of 15 amino acids. The CDR3 DNA reads TGTGCCAGCAGCTTCCAGGGATCTGGGGCCAACGTCCTGACTTTC. Its translation is CASSFQGSGANVLTF. Supplemented by reference TRBV5-5 and TRBJ2-6, the full variable domain reads DAGVTQSPTHLIKTRGQQVTLRCSPISGHKSVSWYQQVLGQGPQFIFQYYEKEERGRGNFPDRFSARQFPNYSSELNVNALLLGDSALYLCASSFQGSGANVLTFGAGSRLTVL.

This chain links TRBV12-5 with TRBJ2-1, with D unclear. Germline V lookup: CDR1 LGHNT, CDR2 FRNRAP. The CDR3 totals 14 residues. V was cut by 7 bases and J by 1 base, with 11 bases left in between. The CDR3 protein is CASAISLSYNEQFF. The CDR3 DNA is TGTGCTAGTGCCATCAGTCTTTCCTACAATGAGCAGTTCTTC.

The chain is built from TRBV7-6 and TRBJ1-4; unclear D gene. This CDR3 is 14 amino acids long. Between the trimmed V and J ends, which lost 1 base and 7 bases, there was a span of 10 bases. Germline CDR1 is SGHVS and CDR2 is FNYEAQ. CDR3 residues: CASSLGQESEKLFF. The CDR3 coding sequence is TGTGCCAGCAGCTTAGGGCAAGAAAGTGAAAAACTGTTTTTT. Full variable domain (remainder filled in from reference TRBV7-6 and TRBJ1-4): GAGVSQSPRYKVTKRGQDVALRCDPISGHVSLYWYRQALGQGPEFLTYFNYEAQQDKSGLPNDRFSAERPEGSISTLTIQRTEQRDSAMYRCASSLGQESEKLFFGSGTQLSVL.

The chain joins TRBV5-6 to TRBJ2-3; the match to TRBD1 covers 8 bases. The V segment lost 8 bases and the J segment 0 bases; nucleotides outside the gene matches: 11. Looked up from germline, CDR1 is SGHDT and CDR2 is YYEEEE. CDR3 length equals 16 residues. CDR3: CASSLTGTGSTDTQYF. The CDR3 DNA reads TGTGCCAGTTCCCTTACCGGGACAGGCAGCACAGATACGCAGTATTTT.

The rearrangement uses TRBV7-9 and TRBJ2-3, with 11 bases aligning to TRBD2. This CDR3 is 16 amino acids long. Germline loops: CDR1 SEHNR, CDR2 FQNEAQ (reference sequence). Losses at the gene ends were 5 bases for V and 2 bases for J; bases not matched to a gene: 6. The CDR3 sequence is CASSPGTSGATDTQYF. The CDR3 region has the DNA TGTGCCAGCAGCCCAGGGACTAGCGGAGCCACAGATACGCAGTATTTT.

This chain connects TRBV5-1 to TRBJ2-7; 7 nucleotides agree with TRBD2. V shed 1 base, J shed 6 bases, and the junction held 7 bases outside the gene matches. Germline loops: CDR1 SGHRS, CDR2 YFSETQ. The CDR3 totals 14 residues. The CDR3 DNA reads as TGCGCCAGCAGCTTGCCGGGGGGTCCCTCCGAGCAGTACTTC. Translating gives CASSLPGGPSEQYF.

The count of this clone is one. The chain combines TRBV7-9 with TRBJ1-5, with TRBD1 matching 8 bases. V lost 5 bases to trimming and J lost 2 bases; unmatched junction nucleotides: 5. Germline assignment: CDR1 SEHNR and CDR2 FQNEAQ (reference sequence). The CDR3 loop spans 15 amino acids. CDR3 coding DNA: TGTGCCAGCAGCCAGGGACAGGCGGGCAATCAGCCCCAGCATTTT. It is translated as CASSQGQAGNQPQHF.

The chain is built from TRBV9 and TRBJ1-6; possibly TRBD1 for D (6 bases). This CDR3 has 15 amino acids. Per the germline V gene, CDR1 is SGDLS and CDR2 is YYNGEE. The ends were cut back, 7 bases at V and 0 bases at J, with 11 bases in the middle. This CDR3 is CASSTGSSYNSPLHF. The CDR3 nucleotides are TGTGCCAGCTCCACAGGGAGCTCCTATAATTCACCCCTCCACTTT. Full variable domain (remainder filled in from reference TRBV9 and TRBJ1-6): DSGVTQTPKHLITATGQRVTLRCSPRSGDLSVYWYQQSLDQGLQFLIQYYNGEERAKGNILERFSAQQFPDLHSELNLSSLELGDSALYFCASSTGSSYNSPLHFGNGTRLTVT.

The chain uses TRBV15 and TRBJ1-5; no firm D call. The CDR3 length is 17 residues. With 5 bases removed from V and 5 bases from J, the gap between germline ends came to 22 bases. The V gene's germline CDR1 is LNHNV and CDR2 YYDKDF (reference sequence). CDR3 sequence: CATSPRGGVGADQPQHF. The CDR3 nucleotides read TGTGCCACCAGCCCCCGAGGAGGTGTGGGCGCAGATCAGCCCCAGCATTTT.

This clone is a singleton in its sample. This chain joins TRBV29-1 and TRBJ2-3; 8 nucleotides align to TRBD1. CDR1 is SQVTM, CDR2 ANQGSEA, per germline. J gave up 2 bases and V 4 bases, and 5 bases lay outside the gene matches. This CDR3 is 14 amino acids long. The CDR3 region is CSVVAGGSTDTQYF. The CDR3 DNA reads TGCAGCGTTGTGGCAGGGGGCTCCACAGATACGCAGTATTTT.